Given below is one TCR beta chain in context. Antigen unknown. The sample comes from a study of STAT5B mutations in CD4+ large granular lymphocyte leukemia. Looking at the study overall: Healthy donors showed HLA-associated enrichment of the CDR3 'QG' motif. Study-wide points: TRBV06-family usage was enriched in top patient clones (8/27) versus controls (2/35).

TCRdb keeps only in-frame clones here, not all; method: immunoSEQ multiplex PCR. The top ten hold 3.1% of the sample, which has some 28,000 clones, 70% to 75% seen once. This CDR3 is built from 16 residues. CDR1 is SGHNT, CDR2 YYREEE, per germline (reference sequence). With 0 bases clipped from V and 4 bases from J, the junction kept 3 bases outside the gene matches. The material sequenced was CD4+ T cells from blood buffy coats. This clonotype was obtained from a human donor in good health. The chain links TRBV5-4 to TRBJ2-2, with 10 nucleotides matching TRBD2. This chain's CDR3 is CASSLGIAGGTGELFF. Written as DNA, the CDR3 is TGTGCCAGCAGCTTGGGGATAGCGGGAGGCACCGGGGAGCTGTTTTTT.